This T cell receptor (beta chain) was sequenced in a study of cytomegalovirus exposure and HLA in healthy donors. General study findings and limits: As a later analysis showed, a missense DCLRE1C variant was linked to trimming of TCR beta V- and J-genes. As was reported, the HLA-A and HLA-B alleles of most subjects were accurately predicted from TCR beta sequences. A highly shared variant cluster was judged a likely technical artifact.

Regarding this clone: Its antigen is undetermined. Other DNA variants within this sample encode the same CDR3.

PCR was performed using 60 Vbeta and 13 Jbeta primers. Assay: immunoSEQ multiplex PCR; the TCRdb copy retains only in-frame clones and omits some. Found here are 75,000 to 100,000 clones, 60% to 80% of them singletons; the top ten hold roughly 1.2%. V gave up 1 base and J gave up 2 bases, with 12 bases separating them. The CDR3 runs to 15 residues. CDR1 is MGHRA and CDR2 is YSYEKL in the germline V gene. What was sequenced was PBMCs. The chain links TRBV4-1 to TRBJ2-7, with D tentatively TRBD2 (6 bases). The clonotype comes from a female donor in good health and CMV-seronegative. The CDR3 sequence: CASSQGRGGTYEQYF. The CDR3 region has the DNA TGCGCCAGCAGCCAAGGCCGTGGGGGGACCTACGAGCAGTACTTC.